The rows below give T cell receptor beta chains drawn from one sample of a study of CD8 T cells in ankylosing spondylitis. A single record per CDR3 protein comes from TCRdb applying MiXCR to the 5' RACE reads. The table has 100,000 to 150,000 distinct CDR3 sequences, roughly 18% seen once. The sample consisted of blood, either unsorted or a sorted T cell fraction (not recorded which). The receptors originated from a male donor with ankylosing spondylitis. CDR3s include the opening cysteine and the closing phenylalanine or tryptophan. D genes are given only for firm matches. Size is omitted from some rows. Given values are once, few, many or a class for expanded clones.

TRBV20-1	15	TRBJ2-3	.	.	TGCAGTGCTAGAGATCAGGTGGAGCCGGCAGATACGCAGTATTTT	CSARDQVEPADTQYF
TRBV9	13	TRBJ2-3	TRBD2	.	TGTGCCAGCCGACACGGGAGGGCAGATACGCAGTATTTT	CASRHGRADTQYF
TRBV7-9	14	TRBJ2-7	.	few	TGTGCCAGCAGCCCTCTCTTGAAATCCTACGAGCAGTACTTC	CASSPLLKSYEQYF
TRBV20-1	18	TRBJ2-1	.	.	TGCAGTGCCAACGAACTAGCAGGAGTTTCGCGTTTGGGGAATGAGCAGTTCTTC	CSANELAGVSRLGNEQFF
TRBV4-1	14	TRBJ1-5	.	many	TGCGCCAGCAGCCAGATTTCGGTCAATCAGCCCCAGCATTTT	CASSQISVNQPQHF
TRBV12-3/TRBV12-4	12	TRBJ2-2	TRBD1	many	TGTGCCAGGACAGGGCTCACCGGGGAGCTGTTTTTT	CARTGLTGELFF
TRBV27	15	TRBJ2-1	TRBD2	.	TGTGCCAGCAGGATAGCGGGGCCTTCCTACAATGAGCAGTTCTTC	CASRIAGPSYNEQFF
TRBV11-1	15	TRBJ2-7	.	.	TGTGCCTGCAGCCTCGTCCTTGGGGGACTCGGCGAGCAGTACTTC	CACSLVLGGLGEQYF
TRBV29-1	12	TRBJ2-7	.	many	TGCAGCGTTGGTGTCAGGGCCTACGAGCAGTACTTC	CSVGVRAYEQYF
TRBV5-6	16	TRBJ1-2	.	.	TGTGCCAGCAGCTTGGCTACCGGGGGAACGGGCTATGGCTACACCTTC	CASSLATGGTGYGYTF
TRBV7-9	17	TRBJ2-1	TRBD2	few	TGTGCCAGCAGCTTAGGACTAGCTGGGAGCTCCTACAATGAGCAGTTCTTC	CASSLGLAGSSYNEQFF
TRBV7-9	16	TRBJ2-1	TRBD2	few	TGTGCCAGCAGCCAGACTAGCGGGAGGTCCTACAATGAGCAGTTCTTC	CASSQTSGRSYNEQFF
TRBV5-4	16	TRBJ2-1	TRBD1	.	TGTGCCAGCAGCTGGCGGACAGGGCCCTCCTACAATGAGCAGTTCTTC	CASSWRTGPSYNEQFF
TRBV5-5	15	TRBJ1-1	.	.	TGTGCCAGCAGCTTACTCGCCGATCCGAACACTGAAGCTTTCTTT	CASSLLADPNTEAFF
TRBV20-1	14	TRBJ1-1	.	few	TGCAGTGCGATCGAAGACAGGCCGAACACTGAAGCTTTCTTT	CSAIEDRPNTEAFF
TRBV12-5	11	TRBJ1-1	.	.	TGTGCTAGTGTCCTAGGGACCGAAGCTTTCTTT	CASVLGTEAFF
TRBV12-3/TRBV12-4	15	TRBJ1-1	TRBD1	.	TGTGCCAGCAGTAGAACCGGGACAGGGAACACTGAAGCTTTCTTT	CASSRTGTGNTEAFF
TRBV7-3	15	TRBJ2-3	.	.	TGTGCCAGCAGTTCAGAGGGCAGTAGCACAGATACGCAGTATTTT	CASSSEGSSTDTQYF
TRBV24-1	13	TRBJ2-7	.	.	TGTGCCACCAGTGCGACCCTCGGCTACGAGCAGTACTTC	CATSATLGYEQYF
TRBV5-6	15	TRBJ1-5	.	.	TGTGCCAGCAGCTTGGGGACAGTCCCCAATCAGCCCCAGCATTTT	CASSLGTVPNQPQHF
TRBV6-1	14	TRBJ2-2	TRBD2	many	TGTGCCAGCAGCCGGGGGGCGAACACCGGGGAGCTGTTTTTT	CASSRGANTGELFF
TRBV4-1	15	TRBJ2-1	TRBD2	.	TGCGCCAGCGGTGCGGCGGGAGTAGGAAAAAATGAGCAGTTCTTC	CASGAAGVGKNEQFF
TRBV9	21	TRBJ2-1	.	few	TGTGCCAGCAGCGACGAGGTCAGGGTAGCGGAGGGTGGTTCGTTGACAAATGAGCAGTTCTTC	CASSDEVRVAEGGSLTNEQFF
TRBV29-1	14	TRBJ1-5	.	many	TGCAGCGCTATCTGGGGGAATAGCAATCAGCCCCAGCATTTT	CSAIWGNSNQPQHF